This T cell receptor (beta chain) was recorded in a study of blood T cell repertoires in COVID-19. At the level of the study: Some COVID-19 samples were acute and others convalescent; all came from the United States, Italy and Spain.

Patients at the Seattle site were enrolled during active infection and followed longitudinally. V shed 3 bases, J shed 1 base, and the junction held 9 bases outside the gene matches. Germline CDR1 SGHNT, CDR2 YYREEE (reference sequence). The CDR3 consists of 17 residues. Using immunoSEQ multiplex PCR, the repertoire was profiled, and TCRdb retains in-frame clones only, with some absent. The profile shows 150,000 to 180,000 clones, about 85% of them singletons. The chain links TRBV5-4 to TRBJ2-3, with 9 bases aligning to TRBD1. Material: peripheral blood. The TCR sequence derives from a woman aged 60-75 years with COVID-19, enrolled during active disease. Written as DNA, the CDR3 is TGTGCCAGCAGCTCCGGGACAGGGCTCCTGGGCACAGATACGCAGTATTTT. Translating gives CASSSGTGLLGTDTQYF.